This TCR beta chain was captured by sequencing in a study of blood T cells in healthy people across ages. Study-wide results and caveats: Aged donors had fewer naive CD4+ cells and lower diversity than long-lived donors.

Remarks on this clonotype: Its antigen is not known.

Then a second PCR, running roughly 7 to 11 cycles, was carried out with a sample-barcoded 5' primer and a J-beta primer mix. TCRdb independently ran MiXCR on the 5' RACE reads; one entry per CDR3 protein. The table has 800,000 or so distinct CDR3 sequences, less than 60% seen once. V gave up 6 bases and J gave up 3 bases, with 7 bases separating them. Germline V CDR1 and CDR2: MNHEY, SVGEGT. The CDR3 contains 12 residues. The sample taken for sequencing was blood. The rearrangement links TRBV6-2 or TRBV6-3 to TRBJ2-3; D perhaps matches TRBD1 (5 bases). This sequence originates from a man at least 80 years old in good health. The DNA for the CDR3 is TGTGCCAGCAGACGACAGACAGATACGCAGTATTTT. This codes for CASRRQTDTQYF.